Listed below are T cell receptor beta chains from one sample, sequenced in a study of multiple sclerosis patients with progressive multifocal leukoencephalopathy. Here immunoSEQ multiplex PCR was the method, and the copy in TCRdb shows in-frame clones only, minus some. This table has about 28,000 clones, 90% appearing once. The sequencing here drew on PBMCs, taken from a patient treated with natalizumab. The receptors derive from a human donor with multiple sclerosis. The CDR3 runs from the conserved cysteine through the conserved F or W. Each record gives: D gene, V gene, clone size, J gene, CDR3 DNA, CDR3 protein. The D gene is left open where the match is weak. Some rows mark clone size as missing; the rest say once, few, many or name a class of expanded clone.

d_gene: .
v_gene: TRBV7-9
abundance: .
j_gene: TRBJ1-1
CDR3nt: TGTGCCAGCAGCTTAGCGAGGGGTAGGGGTGAAGCTTTCTTT
CDR3aa: CASSLARGRGEAFF

d_gene: TRBD2
v_gene: TRBV7-9
abundance: once
j_gene: TRBJ2-1
CDR3nt: TGTGCCAGCAGCTTAGAGACTAGCGGGGGTGAGCAGTTCTTC
CDR3aa: CASSLETSGGEQFF

d_gene: TRBD1
v_gene: TRBV27
abundance: .
j_gene: TRBJ1-3
CDR3nt: TGTGCCAGCAGTCCCTGGACAGGGTACTCTGGAAACACCATATATTTT
CDR3aa: CASSPWTGYSGNTIYF

d_gene: TRBD2
v_gene: TRBV5-5
abundance: once
j_gene: TRBJ2-3
CDR3nt: TGTGCCAGCAGCTTGGCCGTCCGGGGGGTTAGCACAGATACGCAGTATTTT
CDR3aa: CASSLAVRGVSTDTQYF

d_gene: .
v_gene: TRBV7-7
abundance: .
j_gene: TRBJ2-5
CDR3nt: TGTGCCAGCAGCTTTACGGGGTCGGTGGCGACCCAGTACTTC
CDR3aa: CASSFTGSVATQYF

d_gene: TRBD2
v_gene: TRBV6-4
abundance: few
j_gene: TRBJ2-1
CDR3nt: TGTGCCAGCAGTGACGGGACTAACAATGAGCAGTTCTTC
CDR3aa: CASSDGTNNEQFF

d_gene: .
v_gene: TRBV7-6
abundance: .
j_gene: TRBJ2-7
CDR3nt: TGTGCCAGCAGCTTGGAGCGGACCTACGAGCAGTACTTC
CDR3aa: CASSLERTYEQYF

d_gene: .
v_gene: TRBV5-1
abundance: .
j_gene: TRBJ1-1
CDR3nt: TGCGCCAGCAGCTTGTATCAGAACACTGAAGCTTTCTTT
CDR3aa: CASSLYQNTEAFF

d_gene: TRBD1
v_gene: TRBV11-3
abundance: .
j_gene: TRBJ2-2
CDR3nt: TGTGCCAGCAGCCGTAGGGGACAGGGGGCCGGGGAGCTGTTTTTT
CDR3aa: CASSRRGQGAGELFF

d_gene: .
v_gene: TRBV5-4
abundance: .
j_gene: TRBJ2-5
CDR3nt: TGTGCCAGCAGTCCCGGGCCGACGGTAGAGACCCAGTACTTC
CDR3aa: CASSPGPTVETQYF

d_gene: .
v_gene: TRBV10-3
abundance: .
j_gene: TRBJ1-5
CDR3nt: TGTGCCATCAGTGGGTTTCAGGGGAATCAGCCCCAGCATTTT
CDR3aa: CAISGFQGNQPQHF

d_gene: .
v_gene: TRBV4-1
abundance: .
j_gene: TRBJ2-7
CDR3nt: TGCGCCAGCAGCCAAGAAAGACAAGGGCCAGTTGGAACTTACGAGCAGTACTTC
CDR3aa: CASSQERQGPVGTYEQYF

d_gene: .
v_gene: TRBV7-2
abundance: .
j_gene: TRBJ2-3
CDR3nt: TGTGCCAGCAGCTTAGTAGCTAGTCCTCTCACAGATACGCAGTATTTT
CDR3aa: CASSLVASPLTDTQYF

d_gene: .
v_gene: TRBV4-2
abundance: .
j_gene: TRBJ1-3
CDR3nt: TGTGCCAGCAGCCAAGATAGACTCCCCGGAAACACCATATATTTT
CDR3aa: CASSQDRLPGNTIYF

d_gene: TRBD1
v_gene: TRBV5-1
abundance: few
j_gene: TRBJ1-2
CDR3nt: TGCGCCAGCAGCTTGGGTGACAGGGGGGATGGCTACACCTTC
CDR3aa: CASSLGDRGDGYTF

d_gene: .
v_gene: TRBV4-2
abundance: .
j_gene: TRBJ2-3
CDR3nt: TGTGCCAGCAGCCATAATAGGGGGGGCCTGGTTGGCGGGCAGTATTTT
CDR3aa: CASSHNRGGLVGGQYF

d_gene: TRBD1
v_gene: TRBV6-6
abundance: .
j_gene: TRBJ2-7
CDR3nt: TGTGCCAGCAGTTACTTACAGGGGCTCAGCGAGCAGTACTTC
CDR3aa: CASSYLQGLSEQYF

d_gene: TRBD1
v_gene: TRBV6-5
abundance: .
j_gene: TRBJ2-7
CDR3nt: TGTGCCAGCAGTTACTCTGAGACAGGGGCCTACGAGCAGTACTTC
CDR3aa: CASSYSETGAYEQYF

d_gene: TRBD1
v_gene: TRBV5-1
abundance: .
j_gene: TRBJ2-1
CDR3nt: TGCGCCAGCAGCTCCACAGGGGTCTACAATGAGCAGTTCTTC
CDR3aa: CASSSTGVYNEQFF

d_gene: TRBD1
v_gene: TRBV7-7
abundance: .
j_gene: TRBJ2-2
CDR3nt: TGTGCCAGCAGCTCCGGGTTGGGACAGGGGGACACCGGGGAGCTGTTTTTT
CDR3aa: CASSSGLGQGDTGELFF

d_gene: TRBD2
v_gene: TRBV28
abundance: .
j_gene: TRBJ2-1
CDR3nt: TGTGCCAGCGCCAGCGGGGGAGCCAATGAGCAGTTCTTC
CDR3aa: CASASGGANEQFF

d_gene: .
v_gene: TRBV19
abundance: .
j_gene: TRBJ1-1
CDR3nt: TGTGCCAGTAGTATACCAACGGAGGTGGACACTGAAGCTTTCTTT
CDR3aa: CASSIPTEVDTEAFF

d_gene: .
v_gene: TRBV11-2
abundance: once
j_gene: TRBJ2-3
CDR3nt: TGTGCCAGCAGCTTAGTTCAAGGGGGCACAGATACGCAGTATTTT
CDR3aa: CASSLVQGGTDTQYF

d_gene: TRBD1
v_gene: TRBV11-2
abundance: .
j_gene: TRBJ2-2
CDR3nt: TGTGCCAGCACCCCTGGAGGACAGGGGCCTCAGAACACCGGGGAGCTGTTTTTT
CDR3aa: CASTPGGQGPQNTGELFF

d_gene: TRBD1
v_gene: TRBV10-3
abundance: .
j_gene: TRBJ1-5
CDR3nt: TGTGCCATCAGTGAGTCCCACAGGGGCGCGAATCAGCCCCAGCATTTT
CDR3aa: CAISESHRGANQPQHF

d_gene: TRBD2
v_gene: TRBV19
abundance: .
j_gene: TRBJ2-7
CDR3nt: TGTGCCAGTAGTATAGGGTCTAGCGGGGGATCACTCTACGAGCAGTACTTC
CDR3aa: CASSIGSSGGSLYEQYF

d_gene: .
v_gene: TRBV19
abundance: .
j_gene: TRBJ1-2
CDR3nt: TGTGCCAGTAGTATGCAAACTACTCCTACCATTCGGACCCGAATGAACTATGGCTACACCTTC
CDR3aa: CASSMQTTPTIRTRMNYGYTF

d_gene: TRBD2
v_gene: TRBV4-2
abundance: .
j_gene: TRBJ2-3
CDR3nt: TGTGCCAGCAGCCAAGAAGGAGCGGGGGGGTATTCAAATACGCAGTATTTT
CDR3aa: CASSQEGAGGYSNTQYF

d_gene: .
v_gene: TRBV9
abundance: .
j_gene: TRBJ2-7
CDR3nt: TGTGCCAGCAGCGCCGAACACAGTGGCGAGCAGTACTTC
CDR3aa: CASSAEHSGEQYF

d_gene: .
v_gene: TRBV6-5
abundance: few
j_gene: TRBJ1-1
CDR3nt: TGTGCCAGCAGTTTAGGGGAGGACACTGAAGCTTTCTTT
CDR3aa: CASSLGEDTEAFF

d_gene: .
v_gene: TRBV4-3
abundance: .
j_gene: TRBJ1-6
CDR3nt: TGCGCCAGCAGCCAAGACTGGGCGTCTTATTCACCCCTCCACTTT
CDR3aa: CASSQDWASYSPLHF

d_gene: .
v_gene: TRBV7-6
abundance: .
j_gene: TRBJ2-1
CDR3nt: TGTGCCAGCAGTCCCAGGCTGAGGGGATACAATGAGCAGTTCTTC
CDR3aa: CASSPRLRGYNEQFF

d_gene: .
v_gene: TRBV25-1
abundance: .
j_gene: TRBJ1-2
CDR3nt: TGTGCCAGCAGTGAGGCCGACGGCTACACCTTC
CDR3aa: CASSEADGYTF

d_gene: TRBD1
v_gene: TRBV5-6
abundance: .
j_gene: TRBJ1-3
CDR3nt: TGTGCCAGCAGCCCGACAGGGGTTGGAAACACCATATATTTT
CDR3aa: CASSPTGVGNTIYF

d_gene: .
v_gene: TRBV19
abundance: .
j_gene: TRBJ1-5
CDR3nt: TGTGCCAGTAGTGCCCTATCGGGTAACCAGCCCCAGCATTTT
CDR3aa: CASSALSGNQPQHF

d_gene: .
v_gene: TRBV4-1
abundance: .
j_gene: TRBJ1-1
CDR3nt: TGCGCCAGCAGCCAGCTACAGGACGGGCGAGGGTCTTTCTTT
CDR3aa: CASSQLQDGRGSFF

d_gene: .
v_gene: TRBV29-1
abundance: .
j_gene: TRBJ1-1
CDR3nt: TGCAGCGCATGGACAGATTTGAACACTGAAGCTTTCTTT
CDR3aa: CSAWTDLNTEAFF

d_gene: .
v_gene: TRBV11-1
abundance: once
j_gene: TRBJ2-7
CDR3nt: TGTGCCAGCAGCTTTTCCGGGACTCCCTACGAGCAGTACTTC
CDR3aa: CASSFSGTPYEQYF

d_gene: .
v_gene: TRBV15
abundance: .
j_gene: TRBJ2-7
CDR3nt: TGTGCCACCAGCAGAGAGTCGCCAGGGGGGAGCTACGAGCAGTACTTC
CDR3aa: CATSRESPGGSYEQYF

d_gene: .
v_gene: TRBV5-6
abundance: .
j_gene: TRBJ1-1
CDR3nt: TGTGCCAGCAGCTCTCAGGGTCTGGACACTGAAGCTTTCTTT
CDR3aa: CASSSQGLDTEAFF

d_gene: .
v_gene: TRBV6-1
abundance: .
j_gene: TRBJ2-3
CDR3nt: TGTGCCAGCACCTACAGAGAGCGGCTCACAGATACGCAGTATTTT
CDR3aa: CASTYRERLTDTQYF

d_gene: TRBD2
v_gene: TRBV2
abundance: .
j_gene: TRBJ2-5
CDR3nt: TGTGCCAGCACCGAGACTAGCGGAAACCAAGAGACCCAGTACTTC
CDR3aa: CASTETSGNQETQYF